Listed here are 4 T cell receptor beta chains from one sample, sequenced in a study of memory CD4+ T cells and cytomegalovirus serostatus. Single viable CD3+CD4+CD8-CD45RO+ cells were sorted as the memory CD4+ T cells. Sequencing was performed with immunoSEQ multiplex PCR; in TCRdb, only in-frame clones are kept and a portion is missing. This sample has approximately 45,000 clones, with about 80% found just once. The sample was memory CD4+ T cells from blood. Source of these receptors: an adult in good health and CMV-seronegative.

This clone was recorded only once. The CDR3, as DNA: TGTGCCAGCAGCTTAGGGGGGGAAGATACGCAGTATTTT. Translated, it gives CASSLGGEDTQYF. The chain is built from TRBV7-7 and TRBJ2-3; the D gene is possibly TRBD2 (6 bases). V was trimmed by 1 base and J by 5 bases, leaving 7 bases between them. This CDR3 contains 13 residues. CDR1 is SSHAT and CDR2 is FNYEAQ in the germline V gene (reference sequence).

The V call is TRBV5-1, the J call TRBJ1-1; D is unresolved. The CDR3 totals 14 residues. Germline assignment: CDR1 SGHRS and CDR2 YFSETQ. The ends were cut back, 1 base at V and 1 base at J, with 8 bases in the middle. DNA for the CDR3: TGCGCCAGCAGCTTGTTCGAAACGAACACTGAAGCTTTCTTT. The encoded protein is CASSLFETNTEAFF. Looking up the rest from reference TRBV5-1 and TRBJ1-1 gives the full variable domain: KAGVTQTPRYLIKTRGQQVTLSCSPISGHRSVSWYQQTPGQGLQFLFEYFSETQRNKGNFPGRFSGRQFSNSRSEMNVSTLELGDSALYLCASSLFETNTEAFFGQGTRLTVV.

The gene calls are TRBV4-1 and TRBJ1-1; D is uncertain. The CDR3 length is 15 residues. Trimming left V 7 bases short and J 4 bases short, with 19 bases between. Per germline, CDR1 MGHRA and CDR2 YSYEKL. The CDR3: CASTPQMREGTEAFF. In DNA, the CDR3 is TGCGCCAGCACCCCCCAGATGAGGGAGGGCACTGAAGCTTTCTTT.

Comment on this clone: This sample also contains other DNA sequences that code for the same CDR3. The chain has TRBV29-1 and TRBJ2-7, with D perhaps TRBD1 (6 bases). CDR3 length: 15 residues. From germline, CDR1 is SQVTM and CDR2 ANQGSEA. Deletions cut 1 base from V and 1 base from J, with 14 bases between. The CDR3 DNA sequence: TGCAGCGTTGAAGGCCCCAGGGGACCTTCCTACGAGCAGTACTTC. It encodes CSVEGPRGPSYEQYF.